This T cell receptor (beta chain) was recovered during a study of blood T cell repertoires in COVID-19. Overall study context: T cells, B-cell-depleted T cells, or PBMCs provided the cDNA or gDNA that served as material.

The CDR3 contains 18 residues. V was pared by 7 bases and J by 0 bases, with 11 bases of the junction left unmatched. Germline V gene sequence: CDR1 LNHDA, CDR2 SQIVND (reference sequence). The repertoire was sequenced with immunoSEQ multiplex PCR; TCRdb's copy has only in-frame clones and lacks some. The profile shows 170,000 or so clones, more than 85% of them singletons. This clonotype was obtained from a man aged 50 or older with acute or convalescent COVID-19. This sequence joins TRBV19 and TRBJ1-6, with 8 nucleotides matching TRBD1. The sequenced material came from peripheral blood. CDR3 sequence reads: CASKRDRGDSSYNSPLHF. The CDR3 region has the DNA TGTGCCAGTAAGAGAGACAGGGGCGATAGCTCCTATAATTCACCCCTCCACTTT.